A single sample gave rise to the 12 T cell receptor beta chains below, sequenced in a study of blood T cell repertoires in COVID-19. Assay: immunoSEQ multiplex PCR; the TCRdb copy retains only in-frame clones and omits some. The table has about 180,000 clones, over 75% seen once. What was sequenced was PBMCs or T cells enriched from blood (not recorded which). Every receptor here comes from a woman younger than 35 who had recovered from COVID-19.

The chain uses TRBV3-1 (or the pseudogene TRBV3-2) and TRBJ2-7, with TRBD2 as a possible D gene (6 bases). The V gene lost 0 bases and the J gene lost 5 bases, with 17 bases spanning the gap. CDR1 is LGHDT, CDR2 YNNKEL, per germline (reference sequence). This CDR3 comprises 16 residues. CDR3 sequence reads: CASSQDLDPSGDEQYF. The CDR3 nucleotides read TGTGCCAGCAGCCAAGATCTGGACCCATCGGGAGACGAGCAGTACTTC.

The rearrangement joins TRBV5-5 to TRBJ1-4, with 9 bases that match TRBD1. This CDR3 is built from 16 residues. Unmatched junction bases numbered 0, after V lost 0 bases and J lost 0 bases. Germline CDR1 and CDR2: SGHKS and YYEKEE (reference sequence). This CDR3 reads CASSLGQGATNEKLFF. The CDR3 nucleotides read TGTGCCAGCAGCTTGGGACAGGGGGCAACTAATGAAAAACTGTTTTTT.

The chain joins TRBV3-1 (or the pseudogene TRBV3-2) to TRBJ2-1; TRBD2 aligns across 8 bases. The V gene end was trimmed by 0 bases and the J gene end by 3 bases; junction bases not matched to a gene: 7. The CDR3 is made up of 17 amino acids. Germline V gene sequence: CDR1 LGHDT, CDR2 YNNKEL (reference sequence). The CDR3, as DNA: TGTGCCAGCAGCCAAGATTACTCGCGGGGGGTCTACAATGAGCAGTTCTTC. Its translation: CASSQDYSRGVYNEQFF.

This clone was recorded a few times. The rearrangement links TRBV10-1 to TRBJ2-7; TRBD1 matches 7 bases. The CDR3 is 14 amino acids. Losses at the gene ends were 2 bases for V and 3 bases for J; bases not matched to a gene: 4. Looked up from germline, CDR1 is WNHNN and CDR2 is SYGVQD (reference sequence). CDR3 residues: CASSEMQGDYEQYF. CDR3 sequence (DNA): TGCGCCAGCAGTGAGATGCAGGGGGACTACGAGCAGTACTTC.

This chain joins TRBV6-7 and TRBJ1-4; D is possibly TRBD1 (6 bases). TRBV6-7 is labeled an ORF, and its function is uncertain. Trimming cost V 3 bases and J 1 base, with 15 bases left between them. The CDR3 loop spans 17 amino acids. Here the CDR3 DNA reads TGTGCCAGCAGTTATACGCGATTAGGGGGAACTAATGAAAAACTGTTTTTT. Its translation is CASSYTRLGGTNEKLFF.

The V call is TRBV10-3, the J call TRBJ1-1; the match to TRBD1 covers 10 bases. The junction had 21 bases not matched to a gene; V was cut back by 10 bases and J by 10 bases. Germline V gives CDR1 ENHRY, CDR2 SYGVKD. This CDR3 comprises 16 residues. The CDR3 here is CATFRSLGLDRGGAFF. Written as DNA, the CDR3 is TGTGCCACTTTTCGTTCCCTGGGCCTGGACAGGGGGGGAGCTTTCTTT.

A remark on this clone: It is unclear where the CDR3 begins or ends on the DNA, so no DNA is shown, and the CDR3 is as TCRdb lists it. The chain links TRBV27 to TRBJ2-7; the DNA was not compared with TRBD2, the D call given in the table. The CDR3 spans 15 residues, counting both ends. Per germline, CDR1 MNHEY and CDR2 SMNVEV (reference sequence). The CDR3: CASSLGTGGPREQYF.

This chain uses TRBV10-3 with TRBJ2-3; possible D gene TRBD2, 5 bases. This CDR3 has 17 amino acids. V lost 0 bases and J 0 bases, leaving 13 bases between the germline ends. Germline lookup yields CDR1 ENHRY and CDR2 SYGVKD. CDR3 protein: CAISESYGGSSTDTQYF. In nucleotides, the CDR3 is TGTGCCATCAGTGAGTCGTACGGCGGGTCTAGCACAGATACGCAGTATTTT.

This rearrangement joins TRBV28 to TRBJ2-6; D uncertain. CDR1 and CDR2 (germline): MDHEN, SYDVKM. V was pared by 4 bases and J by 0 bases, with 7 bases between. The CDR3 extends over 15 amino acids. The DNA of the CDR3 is TGTGCCAGCAGTTCAATCCCCTCTGGGGCCAACGTCCTGACTTTC. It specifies CASSSIPSGANVLTF.

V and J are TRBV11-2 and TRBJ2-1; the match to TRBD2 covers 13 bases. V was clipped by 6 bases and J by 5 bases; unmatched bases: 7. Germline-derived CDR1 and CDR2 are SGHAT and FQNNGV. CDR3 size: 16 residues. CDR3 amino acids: CASSLRGLAGDNEQFF. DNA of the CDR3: TGTGCCAGCAGTTTACGCGGACTAGCGGGAGACAATGAGCAGTTCTTC.

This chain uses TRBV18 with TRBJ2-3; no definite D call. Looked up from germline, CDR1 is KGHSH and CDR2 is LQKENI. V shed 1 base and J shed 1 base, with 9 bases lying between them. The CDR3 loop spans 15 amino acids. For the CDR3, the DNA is TGTGCCAGCTCACCACTGAGGTCCCGCACAGATACGCAGTATTTT. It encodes CASSPLRSRTDTQYF.

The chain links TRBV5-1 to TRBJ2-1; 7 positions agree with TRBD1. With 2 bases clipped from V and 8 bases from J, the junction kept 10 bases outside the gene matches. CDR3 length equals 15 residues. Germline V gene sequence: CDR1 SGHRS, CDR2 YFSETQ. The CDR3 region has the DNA TGCGCCAGCAGCTTCGGGACAGCTTCTTTCTATGAGCAGTTCTTC. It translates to CASSFGTASFYEQFF. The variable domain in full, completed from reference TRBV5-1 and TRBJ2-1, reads KAGVTQTPRYLIKTRGQQVTLSCSPISGHRSVSWYQQTPGQGLQFLFEYFSETQRNKGNFPGRFSGRQFSNSRSEMNVSTLELGDSALYLCASSFGTASFYEQFFGPGTRLTVL.